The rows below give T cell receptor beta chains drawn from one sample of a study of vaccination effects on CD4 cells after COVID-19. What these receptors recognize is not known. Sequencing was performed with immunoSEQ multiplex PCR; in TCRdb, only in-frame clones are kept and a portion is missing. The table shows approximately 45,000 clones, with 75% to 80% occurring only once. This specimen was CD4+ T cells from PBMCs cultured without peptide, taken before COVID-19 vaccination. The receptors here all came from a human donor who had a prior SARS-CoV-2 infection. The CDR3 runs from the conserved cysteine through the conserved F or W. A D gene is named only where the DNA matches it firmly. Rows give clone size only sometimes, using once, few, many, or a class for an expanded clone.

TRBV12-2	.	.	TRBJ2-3	CASRFMPRSCTDTQYF	TGTGCAAGTCGCTTCATGCCCAGGAGCTGCACAGATACGCAGTATTTT
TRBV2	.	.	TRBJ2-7	CASRGGQPYPYEQYF	TGTGCCAGCAGGGGGGGACAGCCCTATCCCTACGAGCAGTACTTC
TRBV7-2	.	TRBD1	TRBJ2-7	CASSLRMGQGFYEQYF	TGTGCCAGCAGCTTAAGAATGGGACAGGGATTCTACGAGCAGTACTTC
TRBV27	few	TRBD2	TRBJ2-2	CASAYSGGNTGELFF	TGTGCCAGCGCCTATAGCGGGGGGAACACCGGGGAGCTGTTTTTT
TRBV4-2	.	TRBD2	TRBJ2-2	CASSQALGGSGNTGELFF	TGTGCCAGCAGCCAAGCTCTCGGCGGGAGTGGGAACACCGGGGAGCTGTTTTTT
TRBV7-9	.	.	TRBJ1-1	CASSWRTVRGTEAFF	TGTGCCAGCAGCTGGAGGACGGTAAGGGGGACTGAAGCTTTCTTT
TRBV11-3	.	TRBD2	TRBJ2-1	CASSLGLAGDTSYNEQFF	TGTGCCAGCAGCTTGGGACTAGCGGGGGATACCTCCTACAATGAGCAGTTCTTC
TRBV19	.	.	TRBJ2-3	CASTQGGRTDTQYF	TGTGCCAGTACACAGGGGGGGCGCACAGATACGCAGTATTTT
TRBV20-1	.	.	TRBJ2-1	CSASPLVGDEQFF	TGCAGTGCTAGTCCACTAGTGGGAGATGAGCAGTTCTTC
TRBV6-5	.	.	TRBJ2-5	CASSFPGGEETQYF	TGTGCCAGCAGTTTTCCCGGGGGTGAAGAGACCCAGTACTTC
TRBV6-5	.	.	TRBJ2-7	CASRRTGTYHYEQYF	TGTGCCAGCAGGAGAACCGGGACCTACCACTACGAGCAGTACTTC
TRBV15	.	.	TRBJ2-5	CATSRDRRAGETQYF	TGTGCCACCAGCAGAGATCGGCGGGCGGGGGAGACCCAGTACTTC
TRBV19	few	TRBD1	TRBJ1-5	CASSTGTGVSNQPQHF	TGTGCCAGTAGTACTGGGACAGGGGTAAGCAATCAGCCCCAGCATTTT
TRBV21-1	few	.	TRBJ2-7	CASSRNRDSSYEQYF	TGTGCCAGCAGCAGGAACCGGGACAGCTCCTACGAGCAGTACTTC
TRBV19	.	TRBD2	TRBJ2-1	CASTGGTSGRLYNEQFF	TGTGCCAGTACCGGAGGGACTAGCGGGAGGCTATACAATGAGCAGTTCTTC
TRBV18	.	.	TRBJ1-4	CASSPAAELFF	TGTGCCAGCTCACCGGCTGCAGAACTGTTTTTT
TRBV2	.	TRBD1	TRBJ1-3	CASNAGQAGNTIYF	TGTGCCAGCAACGCTGGACAGGCTGGAAACACCATATATTTT
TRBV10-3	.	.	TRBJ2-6	CAITGGGANVLTF	TGTGCCATCACCGGTGGGGGGGCCAACGTCCTGACTTTC
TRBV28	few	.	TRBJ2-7	CASSLLRGTYEQYF	TGTGCCAGCAGTTTATTGCGGGGAACCTACGAGCAGTACTTC
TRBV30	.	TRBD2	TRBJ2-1	CAWSETSETGLDEQFF	TGTGCCTGGAGTGAAACTAGCGAGACTGGTCTGGATGAGCAGTTCTTC
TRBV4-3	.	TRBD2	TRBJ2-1	CASSQRARTSGTTNEQFF	TGCGCCAGCAGCCAACGCGCCCGGACTAGCGGGACGACCAATGAGCAGTTCTTC
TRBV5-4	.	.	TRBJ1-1	CASSLAAGNTEAFF	TGTGCCAGCAGCTTGGCGGCGGGGAACACTGAAGCTTTCTTT
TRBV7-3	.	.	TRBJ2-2	CASGRVRGAGELFF	TGTGCCAGCGGCAGGGTTAGGGGTGCCGGGGAGCTGTTTTTT
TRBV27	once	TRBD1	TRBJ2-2	CASTLKGTGQGTGELFF	TGTGCCAGCACTTTAAAAGGGACCGGACAGGGCACCGGGGAGCTGTTTTTT
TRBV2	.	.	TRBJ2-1	CASIISLYNEQFF	TGTGCCAGCATAATTTCTCTCTACAATGAGCAGTTCTTC
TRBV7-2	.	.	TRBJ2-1	CASSLAVRVKQFF	TGTGCCAGCAGCTTAGCGGTACGGGTGAAGCAGTTCTTC
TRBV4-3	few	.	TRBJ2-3	CASSQDPNTDTQYF	TGCGCCAGCAGCCAAGATCCCAACACAGATACGCAGTATTTT
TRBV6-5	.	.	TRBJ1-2	CASSLMGVDGYTF	TGTGCCAGCAGTCTCATGGGGGTTGATGGCTACACCTTC
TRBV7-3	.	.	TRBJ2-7	CASSLGGSIPYEQYF	TGTGCCAGCAGCCTTGGGGGGAGCATCCCCTACGAGCAGTACTTC
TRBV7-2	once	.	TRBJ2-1	CASSTAASSYNEQFF	TGTGCCAGCAGCACTGCGGCCAGCTCCTACAATGAGCAGTTCTTC
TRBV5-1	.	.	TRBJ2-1	CASSFLEFANEQFF	TGCGCCAGCAGCTTCCTGGAATTTGCCAATGAGCAGTTCTTC
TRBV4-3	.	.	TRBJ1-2	CASSQDSQLRDGYTF	TGCGCCAGCAGCCAAGATAGTCAGCTTAGAGATGGCTACACCTTC
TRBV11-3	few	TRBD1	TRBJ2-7	CASSLAGQGGGEQYF	TGTGCCAGCAGCTTAGCGGGACAGGGGGGCGGAGAGCAGTACTTC
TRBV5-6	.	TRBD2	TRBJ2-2	CASSLLGTSGDETGELFF	TGTGCCAGCAGCTTGCTGGGGACTAGCGGCGATGAAACCGGGGAGCTGTTTTTT
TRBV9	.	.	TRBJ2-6	CASSVSPGGANVLTF	TGTGCCAGCAGCGTAAGTCCGGGTGGGGCCAACGTCCTGACTTTC
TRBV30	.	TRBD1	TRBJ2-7	CAWNTGGSGEQYF	TGTGCCTGGAATACAGGGGGCTCGGGGGAGCAGTACTTC
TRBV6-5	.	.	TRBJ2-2	CASSIVANTGELFF	TGTGCCAGCAGCATCGTGGCGAACACCGGGGAGCTGTTTTTT
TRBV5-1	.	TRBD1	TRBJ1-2	CASSFLAGTGVNGYTF	TGCGCCAGCAGCTTTTTGGCCGGGACAGGGGTGAATGGCTACACCTTC
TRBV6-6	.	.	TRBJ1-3	CASSGVWGNTIYF	TGTGCCAGCAGCGGGGTGTGGGGAAACACCATATATTTT
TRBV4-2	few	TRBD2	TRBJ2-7	CASSQVVAGPYEQYF	TGTGCCAGCAGCCAAGTCGTAGCGGGACCCTACGAGCAGTACTTC
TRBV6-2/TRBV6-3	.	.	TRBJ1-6	CASSYVHKGSPLHF	TGTGCCAGCAGTTACGTTCATAAGGGTTCACCCCTCCACTTT
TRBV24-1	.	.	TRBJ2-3	CATSPTGFSTDTQYF	TGTGCCACCAGTCCGACAGGATTTAGCACAGATACGCAGTATTTT
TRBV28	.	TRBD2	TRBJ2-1	CASSSQSGRGGNEQFF	TGTGCCAGCAGTTCCCAAAGCGGGAGGGGCGGCAATGAGCAGTTCTTC
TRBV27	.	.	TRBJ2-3	CASRAYGGWTSSSTDTQYF	TGTGCCAGCAGGGCGTACGGGGGATGGACCTCCTCTAGCACAGATACGCAGTATTTT
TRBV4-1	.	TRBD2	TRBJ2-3	CASSQDGSGGFPDTQYF	TGCGCCAGCAGCCAAGATGGGAGCGGGGGGTTCCCAGATACGCAGTATTTT
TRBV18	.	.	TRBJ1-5	CASSQGRDQPQHF	TGTGCCAGCTCACAGGGGCGGGATCAGCCCCAGCATTTT
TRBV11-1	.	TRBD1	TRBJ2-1	CASSSRQGGYNEQFF	TGTGCCAGCAGCTCCCGACAGGGTGGATACAATGAGCAGTTCTTC
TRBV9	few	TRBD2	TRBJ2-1	CASSVYAGVYNEQFF	TGTGCCAGCAGCGTATACGCGGGGGTTTACAATGAGCAGTTCTTC
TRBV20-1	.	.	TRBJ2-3	CSSSGPIESTDTQYF	TGCAGTTCCAGTGGGCCAATCGAGAGCACAGATACGCAGTATTTT
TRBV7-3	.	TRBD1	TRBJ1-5	CASSVDRDQPQHF	TGTGCCAGCAGCGTAGACAGGGATCAGCCCCAGCATTTT
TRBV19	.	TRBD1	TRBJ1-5	CASSMGQVGIGNQPQHF	TGTGCCAGTAGTATGGGACAGGTCGGGATTGGCAATCAGCCCCAGCATTTT
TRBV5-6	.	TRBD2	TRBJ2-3	CASSLDLAGGDTQYF	TGTGCCAGCAGCTTGGATCTAGCGGGAGGAGATACGCAGTATTTT
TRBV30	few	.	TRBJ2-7	CAWSFGLPYEQYF	TGTGCCTGGAGTTTTGGACTACCGTACGAGCAGTACTTC
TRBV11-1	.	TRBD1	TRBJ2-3	CASSGRDRVRPDTQYF	TGTGCCAGCAGCGGCCGGGACAGGGTACGGCCAGATACGCAGTATTTT
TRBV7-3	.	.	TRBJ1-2	CASSLTPAGHNNYGYTF	TGTGCCAGCAGCTTAACCCCAGCCGGACATAATAACTATGGCTACACCTTC
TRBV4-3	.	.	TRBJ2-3	CASSQNFARVDTQYF	TGCGCCAGCAGCCAAAACTTCGCCCGCGTGGATACGCAGTATTTT
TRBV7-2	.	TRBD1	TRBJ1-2	CASSLDRGDGYTF	TGTGCCAGCAGCTTAGACAGGGGAGATGGCTACACCTTC